This note documents a single TCR beta chain sequence. Its cognate antigen is unknown. This sample is drawn from a study of graft-versus-host responses after intestinal transplantation. This table comes from immunoSEQ multiplex PCR, and its TCRdb copy is limited to in-frame clones, with some not included. The table has roughly 110,000 clones, approximately 90% seen once; the top ten hold under 0.3%. Trimming took off 0 bases at V and 3 bases at J, with 5 bases between the two ends. From germline, CDR1 is SSHAT and CDR2 FNYEAQ (reference sequence). The CDR3 contains 13 residues. Sequences were derived from unstimulated CD4+ T cells sorted from spleen or lymph node cells, sampled before transplant. The V and J genes are TRBV7-7 and TRBJ2-5, with D hard to call. The receptor was isolated from a human donor who was the organ donor for an intestinal transplant. CDR3 region: CASSLAREETQYF. The CDR3 nucleotides read TGTGCCAGCAGCTTAGCCCGAGAAGAGACCCAGTACTTC.